This TCR beta chain derives from a study of shared clonotypes between healthy human individuals. Points on this clone: Its specificity is unknown.

Every subset had its genomic DNA shared out evenly among several immunoSEQ plates. Study processing details: Filtering of immunoSEQ junctional sequences could not match full-length read filtering. Here immunoSEQ multiplex PCR was the method, and the copy in TCRdb shows in-frame clones only, minus some. That table gives V, J and clone size, and the DNA gave D and trimming. The table lists a few million clones, just over 90% of them singletons. Study-wide results and caveats: Blood was the sole source, and tissue repertoires probably differ.

This CDR3 contains 14 residues. Germline lookup yields CDR1 MNHNS and CDR2 SASEGT. V was clipped by 3 bases and J by 9 bases, with 15 bases between them. V usage is TRBV6-1 and J usage is TRBJ1-5; possible D gene TRBD1, 5 bases. Source material: naive CD4+ T cells from PBMCs. Subset in this sample: CD45RA+ positively selected. The origin of this receptor is a man younger than 35 in good health. Some clones in this sample may be carry-over from other donors' samples. The CDR3 sequence: CASSDQTEIGPQHF. The CDR3, as DNA: TGTGCCAGCAGTGACCAGACAGAAATCGGGCCCCAGCATTTT.